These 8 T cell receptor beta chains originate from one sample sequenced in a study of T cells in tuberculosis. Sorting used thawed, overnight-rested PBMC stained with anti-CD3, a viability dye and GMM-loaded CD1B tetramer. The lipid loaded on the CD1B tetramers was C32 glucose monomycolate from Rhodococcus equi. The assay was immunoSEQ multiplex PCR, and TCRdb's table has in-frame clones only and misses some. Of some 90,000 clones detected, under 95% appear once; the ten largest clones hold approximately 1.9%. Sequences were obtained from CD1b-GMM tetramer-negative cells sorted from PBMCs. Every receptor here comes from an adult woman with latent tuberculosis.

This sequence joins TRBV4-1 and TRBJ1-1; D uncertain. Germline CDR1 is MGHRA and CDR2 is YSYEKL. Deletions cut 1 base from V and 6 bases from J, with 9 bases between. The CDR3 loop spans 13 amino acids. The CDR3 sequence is CASSQGLVAEAFF. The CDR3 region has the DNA TGCGCCAGCAGCCAAGGTCTAGTGGCTGAAGCTTTCTTT.

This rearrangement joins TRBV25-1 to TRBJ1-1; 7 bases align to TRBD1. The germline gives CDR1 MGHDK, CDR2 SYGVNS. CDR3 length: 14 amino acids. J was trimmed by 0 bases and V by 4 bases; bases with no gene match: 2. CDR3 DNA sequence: TGTGCCAGCAGTGTGGACAGGTTGAACACTGAAGCTTTCTTT. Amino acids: CASSVDRLNTEAFF.

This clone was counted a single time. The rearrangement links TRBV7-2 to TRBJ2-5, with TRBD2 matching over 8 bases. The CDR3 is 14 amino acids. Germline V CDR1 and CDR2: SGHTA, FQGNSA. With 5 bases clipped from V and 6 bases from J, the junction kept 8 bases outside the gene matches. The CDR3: CASSLQRGTKTQYF. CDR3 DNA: TGTGCCAGCAGCCTTCAGCGGGGGACAAAGACCCAGTACTTC. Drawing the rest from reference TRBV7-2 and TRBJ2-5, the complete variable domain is GAGVSQSPSNKVTEKGKDVELRCDPISGHTALYWYRQSLGQGLEFLIYFQGNSAPDKSGLPSDRFSAERTGGSVSTLTIQRTQQEDSAVYLCASSLQRGTKTQYFGPGTRLLVL.

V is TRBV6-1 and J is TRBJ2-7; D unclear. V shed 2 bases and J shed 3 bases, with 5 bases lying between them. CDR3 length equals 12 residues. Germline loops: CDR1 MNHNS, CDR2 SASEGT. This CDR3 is CASSESRYEQYF. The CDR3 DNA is TGTGCCAGCAGTGAATCCCGCTACGAGCAGTACTTC.

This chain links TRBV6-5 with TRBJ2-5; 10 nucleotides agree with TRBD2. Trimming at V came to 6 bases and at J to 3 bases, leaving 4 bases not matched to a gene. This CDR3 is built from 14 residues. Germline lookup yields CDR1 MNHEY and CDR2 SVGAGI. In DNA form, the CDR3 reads TGTGCCAGCAGAACAGGACTAGCGGAAGAGACCCAGTACTTC. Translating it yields CASRTGLAEETQYF.

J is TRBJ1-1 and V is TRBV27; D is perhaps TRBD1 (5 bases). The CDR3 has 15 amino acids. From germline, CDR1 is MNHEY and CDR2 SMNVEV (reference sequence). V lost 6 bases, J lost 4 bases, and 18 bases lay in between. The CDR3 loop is CASSRTKGRGTEAFF. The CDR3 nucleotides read TGTGCCAGCAGCCGAACCAAGGGGAGGGGCACTGAAGCTTTCTTT.

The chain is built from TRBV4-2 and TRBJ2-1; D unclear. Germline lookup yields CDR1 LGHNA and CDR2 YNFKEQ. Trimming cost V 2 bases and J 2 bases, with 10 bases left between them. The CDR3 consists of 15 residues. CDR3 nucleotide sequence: TGTGCCAGCAGCCAACAACTAAGTACCTACAATGAGCAGTTCTTC. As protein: CASSQQLSTYNEQFF.

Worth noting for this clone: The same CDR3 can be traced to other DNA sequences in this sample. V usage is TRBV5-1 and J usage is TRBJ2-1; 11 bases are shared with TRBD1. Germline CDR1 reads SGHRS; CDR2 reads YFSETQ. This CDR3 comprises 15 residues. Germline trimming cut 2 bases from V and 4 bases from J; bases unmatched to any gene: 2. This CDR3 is CASSLGQGAYNEQFF. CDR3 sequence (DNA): TGCGCCAGCAGCTTAGGACAGGGGGCTTACAATGAGCAGTTCTTC.